Following are 7 T cell receptor beta chains from one sample sequenced in a study of T cell responses to AZD1222 COVID-19 vaccine. Profiled with immunoSEQ multiplex PCR; TCRdb holds only in-frame clones, not every one. The table shows about 140,000 clones, with roughly nine tenths occurring only once. Sequencing was performed on peripheral blood, taken 28 days after the second AZD1222 dose. Source of these receptors: an adult who received the AZD1222 COVID-19 vaccine.

The chain joins TRBV15 to TRBJ1-3; D is uncertain. This CDR3 is 14 amino acids long. The V end was cut by 5 bases, the J end by 7 bases, with 15 bases between. Germline V gene sequence: CDR1 LNHNV, CDR2 YYDKDF (reference sequence). The CDR3 loop is CATSPLLSGNTIYF. The CDR3 nucleotides read TGTGCCACCAGCCCCCTTCTCTCCGGGAACACCATATATTTT.

The chain has TRBV12-3 or TRBV12-4 and TRBJ1-2, with D possibly matching TRBD1 (6 bases). There are 12 residues in the CDR3. V lost 7 bases and J 12 bases, leaving 18 bases between the germline ends. The CDR3 DNA sequence: TGTGCCAGCACCCTAGAGGGGGTACGGAACACCTTC. It encodes CASTLEGVRNTF.

The gene calls are TRBV12-3 or TRBV12-4 and TRBJ1-1; D is uncertain. Trimming left V 7 bases short and J 0 bases short, with 9 bases between. The CDR3 sequence is 13 residues long. CDR3 amino acids: CASTQTLNTEAFF. The CDR3 DNA is TGTGCCAGCACCCAGACACTGAACACTGAAGCTTTCTTT.

J is TRBJ1-2 and V is TRBV5-1; 7 bases are shared with TRBD1. Germline-derived CDR1 and CDR2 are SGHRS and YFSETQ. This CDR3 is built from 13 residues. With 4 bases clipped from V and 3 bases from J, the junction kept 3 bases outside the gene matches. The CDR3 sequence is CASSTQGDYGYTF. For the CDR3, the DNA is TGCGCCAGCAGCACCCAGGGGGACTATGGCTACACCTTC.

CDR3 sequence reads: CASSYGTGGYGYTF. The CDR3, as DNA: TGTGCCAGCAGTTACGGGACAGGAGGTTATGGCTACACCTTC. The J gene is TRBJ1-2, the V gene TRBV5-6, with 8 bases identical to TRBD1. This CDR3 spans 14 amino acids. J lost 5 bases, V lost 5 bases, and 8 bases had no gene match. The germline gives CDR1 SGHDT, CDR2 YYEEEE.

V gene TRBV7-6 combines with J gene TRBJ2-7; 10 nucleotides align to TRBD2. The ends lost 5 bases at V and 1 base at J; junction bases unmatched: 5. Germline CDR1 and CDR2: SGHVS and FNYEAQ. This CDR3 comprises 15 residues. The CDR3 DNA sequence: TGTGCCAGCAGCCCCACTAGCGGGGATTCCTACGAGCAGTACTTC. It translates to CASSPTSGDSYEQYF.

The CDR3 region has the DNA TGTGCCAGCAGGACTAAGACAGGGCGCGAGCAGTACTTC. As protein: CASRTKTGREQYF. This chain joins TRBV6-5 and TRBJ2-7, with 7 bases aligning to TRBD1. The CDR3 totals 13 residues. From germline, CDR1 is MNHEY and CDR2 SVGAGI. The ends lost 6 bases at V and 6 bases at J; junction bases unmatched: 8.